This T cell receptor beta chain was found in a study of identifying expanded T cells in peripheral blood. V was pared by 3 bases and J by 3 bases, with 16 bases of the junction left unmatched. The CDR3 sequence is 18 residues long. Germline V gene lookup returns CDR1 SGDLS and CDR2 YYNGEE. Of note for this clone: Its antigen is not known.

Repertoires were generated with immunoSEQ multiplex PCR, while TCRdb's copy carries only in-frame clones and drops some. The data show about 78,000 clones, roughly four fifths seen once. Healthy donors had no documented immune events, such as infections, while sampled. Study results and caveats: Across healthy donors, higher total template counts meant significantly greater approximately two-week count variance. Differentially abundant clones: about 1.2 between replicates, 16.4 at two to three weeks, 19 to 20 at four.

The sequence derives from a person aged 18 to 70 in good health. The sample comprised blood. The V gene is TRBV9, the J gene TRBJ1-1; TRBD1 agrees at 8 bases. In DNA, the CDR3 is TGTGCCAGCAGCGAAAGAGGGACAGGAGGGGCGAGGGACACTGAAGCTTTCTTT. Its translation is CASSERGTGGARDTEAFF.